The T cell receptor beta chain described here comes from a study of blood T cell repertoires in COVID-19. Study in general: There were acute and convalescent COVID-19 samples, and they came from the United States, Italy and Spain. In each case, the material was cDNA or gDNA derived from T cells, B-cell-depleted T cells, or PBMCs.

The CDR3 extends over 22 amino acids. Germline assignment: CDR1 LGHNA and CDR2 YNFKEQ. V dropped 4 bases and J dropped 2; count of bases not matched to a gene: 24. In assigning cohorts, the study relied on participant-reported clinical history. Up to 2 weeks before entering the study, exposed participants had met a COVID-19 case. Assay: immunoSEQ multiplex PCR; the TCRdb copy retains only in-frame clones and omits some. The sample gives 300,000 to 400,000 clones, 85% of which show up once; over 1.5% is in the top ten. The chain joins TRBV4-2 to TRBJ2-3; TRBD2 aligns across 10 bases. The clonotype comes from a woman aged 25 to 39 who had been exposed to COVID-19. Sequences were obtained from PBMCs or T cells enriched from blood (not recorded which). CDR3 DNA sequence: TGTGCCAGCAGCCTTGGAACGGGGTCTAGCGGGGGTAAAGTCAAAAACACAGATACGCAGTATTTT. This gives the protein CASSLGTGSSGGKVKNTDTQYF.